Below are 11 T cell receptor beta chains sequenced from a single sample in a study of cytomegalovirus exposure and HLA in healthy donors. PCR used 60 Vbeta primers and 13 Jbeta primers. Sequencing used immunoSEQ multiplex PCR; TCRdb keeps in-frame clones, though not all of them. Altogether about 190,000 clones are present, about 80% being singletons, with the ten largest covering around 2.5%. Sequencing input: PBMCs. These TCRs come from a woman aged 45 to 65 in good health and CMV-seropositive.

The chain combines TRBV9 with TRBJ1-2; possibly TRBD1 for D (6 bases). Germline assignment: CDR1 SGDLS and CDR2 YYNGEE. Trimming left V 0 bases short and J 4 bases short, with 13 bases between. The CDR3 extends over 15 amino acids. The CDR3 bases are TGTGCCAGCAGCGTAGGTGTAGGGGGTGGCTATGGCTACACCTTC. Amino acid sequence: CASSVGVGGGYGYTF.

The genes are TRBV5-4 and TRBJ2-5; no clear D gene. The germline V gene has CDR1 SGHNT and CDR2 YYREEE (reference sequence). Trimming shortened V by 4 bases and J by 2 bases, and 6 bases separated the two germline ends. The CDR3 runs 12 residues. As DNA, the CDR3 is TGTGCCAGCAGCGAGGATCAAGAGACCCAGTACTTC. Encoded protein: CASSEDQETQYF.

The rearrangement links TRBV4-2 to TRBJ2-7; 11 bases are a match to TRBD2. V lost 0 bases and J lost 4; bases outside the gene matches: 5. Per germline, CDR1 LGHNA and CDR2 YNFKEQ. This CDR3 spans 16 amino acids. CDR3 coding DNA: TGTGCCAGCAGCCAAGAACCTAGCGGGGGGTCTTACGAGCAGTACTTC. It encodes CASSQEPSGGSYEQYF.

The chain joins TRBV5-4 to TRBJ1-3; the match to TRBD1 covers 10 bases. Germline V lookup: CDR1 SGHNT, CDR2 YYREEE (reference sequence). With V trimmed by 3 bases and J by 0 bases, 0 bases remained unmatched. The CDR3 is 15 amino acids. The CDR3 region has the DNA TGTGCCAGCAGCTGGACAGGGGGCTCTGGAAACACCATATATTTT. Translating gives CASSWTGGSGNTIYF.

V and J are TRBV18 and TRBJ2-7; D may be TRBD2 (6 bases). In germline, CDR1 is KGHSH, CDR2 LQKENI. V was pared by 3 bases and J by 9 bases, with 21 bases between. CDR3 length: 15 residues. In nucleotides, the CDR3 is TGTGCCAGCTCACCTGGGACTGATGAGATTTTTGGGCAGTACTTC. This sequence encodes CASSPGTDEIFGQYF.

This clone is a singleton in its sample. V gene TRBV2 combines with J gene TRBJ2-2; 9 bases align to TRBD1. Germline values: CDR1 SNHLY, CDR2 FYNNEI. The CDR3 is made up of 15 amino acids. V lost 7 bases and J lost 2; bases outside the gene matches: 5. The CDR3 region is CASTGQGINTGELFF. CDR3 in DNA: TGTGCCAGCACCGGACAGGGGATAAACACCGGGGAGCTGTTTTTT.

The chain employs TRBV5-4 and TRBJ1-1; D not resolved. CDR3 size: 13 residues. CDR1 SGHNT and CDR2 YYREEE come from the germline V gene (reference sequence). V lost 2 bases and J 4 bases, leaving 9 bases between the germline ends. This chain's CDR3 is CASSFASGTEAFF. CDR3 coding DNA: TGTGCCAGCAGCTTTGCGAGCGGCACTGAAGCTTTCTTT.

This clone has only one observation. Other nucleotide sequences from this sample produce the same CDR3. The CDR3 is CASSLPGLLNTEAFF. CDR3 coding DNA: TGCGCCAGCAGCCTACCGGGACTTTTGAACACTGAAGCTTTCTTT. This chain links TRBV4-1 with TRBJ1-1; possibly TRBD1 for D (5 bases). The V end was cut by 4 bases, the J end by 0 bases, with 12 bases between. In germline, CDR1 is MGHRA, CDR2 YSYEKL. The CDR3 has 15 amino acids.

This clone has a handful of counts. The chain carries TRBV5-4 and TRBJ2-6; 11 bases map to TRBD1. V gave up 5 bases and J gave up 0 bases; unmatched junction bases: 7. The CDR3 loop spans 18 amino acids. Germline CDR1 SGHNT, CDR2 YYREEE (reference sequence). Here the CDR3 reads CASSFVGTGGSGANVLTF. The CDR3 nucleotides read TGTGCCAGCAGTTTTGTTGGGACAGGGGGCTCTGGGGCCAACGTCCTGACTTTC.

For this clone: An end of the junction does not agree with germline; a read error may underlie this. The chain has TRBV10-3 and TRBJ1-2; no clear D gene. Germline-derived CDR1 and CDR2 are ENHRY and SYGVKD. CDR3 length: 13 amino acids. The CDR3 region is CASSETANYGYTF. The CDR3 DNA reads as TGTGCCAGCAGTGAAACAGCTAACTATGGCTACACCTTC.

The chain combines TRBV5-1 with TRBJ2-1, with 11 bases that match TRBD2. The CDR3 contains 15 residues. Germline V gene lookup returns CDR1 SGHRS and CDR2 YFSETQ. With V trimmed by 7 bases and J by 5 bases, 8 bases remained unmatched. The CDR3 loop is CASQALAGGDNEQFF. Written as DNA, the CDR3 is TGCGCCAGCCAAGCTCTAGCGGGGGGCGACAATGAGCAGTTCTTC.